These T cell receptor beta chains were read from a single sample in a study of blood T cell repertoires in COVID-19. Clones were read by immunoSEQ multiplex PCR, and TCRdb kept only the in-frame ones, dropping some. The sample has about 100,000 clones, 75% to 90% seen once. The sample was peripheral blood. These receptors came from a woman older than 75 with acute or convalescent COVID-19. Both conserved end residues are part of each CDR3. Fields, in order: clone size, J gene, V gene, D gene, CDR3 protein, CDR3 DNA. The D gene is left open where the match is weak. Where a row states a size, it is once, few, many or the class of an expanded clone; other rows omit it.

.,TRBJ1-5,TRBV6-5,.,CASTQGPSQPQHF,TGTGCCAGCACCCAGGGGCCGAGCCAGCCCCAGCATTTT
.,TRBJ1-2,TRBV6-1,.,CASSEAAASGVYGYTF,TGTGCCAGCAGTGAAGCGGCAGCCAGCGGGGTCTATGGCTACACCTTC
.,TRBJ2-7,TRBV6-2/TRBV6-3,.,CASSYSIGSITYEQYF,TGTGCCAGCAGTTACTCGATCGGGAGCATCACCTACGAGCAGTACTTC
.,TRBJ2-7,TRBV15,.,CATSRGGGAKNYEQYF,TGTGCCACCAGCAGAGGAGGGGGGGCGAAAAACTACGAGCAGTACTTC
.,TRBJ1-1,TRBV2,TRBD1,CASRAGTGVGAFF,TGTGCCAGCAGAGCCGGGACAGGGGTTGGAGCTTTCTTT
.,TRBJ2-2,TRBV5-1,TRBD2,CASSFGTSGGPGTGELFF,TGCGCCAGCAGCTTCGGGACTAGCGGGGGGCCGGGCACCGGGGAGCTGTTTTTT
.,TRBJ2-7,TRBV28,TRBD1,CASQGQGANEQYF,TGTGCCAGCCAAGGACAGGGGGCCAACGAGCAGTACTTC
.,TRBJ2-1,TRBV6-6,TRBD1,CASLDRGTYNEQFF,TGTGCCAGTCTGGACAGGGGGACCTACAATGAGCAGTTCTTC
few,TRBJ2-7,TRBV19,.,CASRGTPSYEQYF,TGTGCCAGTAGGGGGACTCCGTCCTACGAGCAGTACTTC
.,TRBJ2-2,TRBV24-1,.,CATSDVGLNGELFF,TGTGCCACCAGTGATGTGGGGCTTAACGGGGAGCTGTTTTTT
.,TRBJ1-1,TRBV15,TRBD1,CATSQGQLNTEAFF,TGTGCCACCAGCCAGGGACAGTTGAACACTGAAGCTTTCTTT
.,TRBJ1-3,TRBV2,TRBD1,CASLRDRIGNTIYF,TGTGCCAGCCTCCGGGACAGGATTGGAAACACCATATATTTT
once,TRBJ1-2,TRBV30,TRBD1,CAWSVGTGYSYGYTF,TGTGCCTGGAGCGTTGGGACAGGGTACAGCTATGGCTACACCTTC
.,TRBJ2-7,TRBV27,.,CASSPRLTYEQYF,TGTGCCAGCAGTCCACGACTGACCTACGAGCAGTACTTC
.,TRBJ2-2,TRBV19,TRBD2,CASRPWGAGGIGELFF,TGTGCCAGTAGACCCTGGGGAGCGGGGGGTATCGGGGAGCTGTTTTTT
.,TRBJ1-6,TRBV28,.,CASSRGGSYNSPLHF,TGTGCCAGCAGTCGAGGGGGCTCCTATAATTCACCCCTCCACTTT
.,TRBJ1-5,TRBV19,.,CASSTIRDMGNQPQHF,TGTGCCAGTAGTACAATCAGGGATATGGGCAATCAGCCCCAGCATTTT
.,TRBJ2-2,TRBV4-3,.,CASSQETIRTTGELFF,TGCGCCAGCAGCCAAGAAACGATCAGGACTACCGGGGAGCTGTTTTTT
few,TRBJ2-7,TRBV5-5,.,CASSHSRWEQYF,TGTGCCAGCAGCCACTCCCGTTGGGAGCAGTACTTC
.,TRBJ2-2,TRBV7-6,.,CASRRVDTGELFF,TGTGCCAGCAGACGGGTGGACACCGGGGAGCTGTTTTTT
.,TRBJ2-7,TRBV29-1,TRBD2,CSAQGSGGTSYEQYF,TGCAGCGCACAGGGGAGCGGGGGGACCTCATACGAGCAGTACTTC
.,TRBJ1-2,TRBV4-3,TRBD1,CASSRYRGQGYTF,TGCGCCAGCAGCCGCTACAGGGGGCAGGGCTACACCTTC
.,TRBJ2-7,TRBV28,.,CASSPTPPRSGYEQYF,TGTGCCAGCAGTCCAACCCCCCCCAGGTCAGGCTACGAGCAGTACTTC
few,TRBJ1-2,TRBV28,.,CASSTRFRGYGYTF,TGTGCCAGCAGCACCCGGTTCCGGGGTTATGGCTACACCTTC
.,TRBJ2-2,TRBV11-2,.,CASTMAGLDTGELFF,TGTGCCAGCACGATGGCCGGGTTGGACACCGGGGAGCTGTTTTTT
.,TRBJ2-5,TRBV7-7,.,CASSLDSGETQYF,TGTGCCAGCAGCTTAGACTCGGGGGAGACCCAGTACTTC
.,TRBJ2-3,TRBV7-2,TRBD2,CASSPGGGGGYTDTQYF,TGTGCCAGCAGCCCCGGGGGCGGGGGGGGCTACACAGATACGCAGTATTTT
.,TRBJ1-2,TRBV5-8,TRBD1,CASSPGTGPYGYTF,TGTGCCAGCAGCCCAGGGACAGGGCCCTATGGCTACACCTTC
.,TRBJ1-2,TRBV24-1,TRBD1,CATSADRDGYTF,TGTGCCACCAGTGCTGACAGGGACGGCTACACCTTC
.,TRBJ2-5,TRBV10-1,TRBD2,CAAVAGAVQETQYF,TGCGCCGCTGTAGCGGGGGCCGTCCAAGAGACCCAGTACTTC
.,TRBJ1-1,TRBV3-1/TRBV3-2,.,CASSRTPQMNTEAFF,TGTGCCAGCAGCCGTACACCACAGATGAACACTGAAGCTTTCTTT
.,TRBJ1-3,TRBV7-2,TRBD1,CASSLAGTAGNTIYF,TGTGCCAGCAGCTTAGCCGGGACAGCTGGAAACACCATATATTTT
.,TRBJ2-7,TRBV7-2,TRBD1,CASSFPGTVYEQYF,TGTGCCAGCAGTTTCCCTGGGACAGTCTACGAGCAGTACTTC
.,TRBJ1-5,TRBV2,.,CASLGDQPQHF,TGTGCCAGCCTAGGAGATCAGCCCCAGCATTTT
.,TRBJ2-7,TRBV7-9,.,CASRSGHSYEQYF,TGTGCCAGCAGGTCGGGACACTCCTACGAGCAGTACTTC
once,TRBJ2-3,TRBV4-1,.,CASSQEGAARRQYF,TGCGCCAGCAGCCAAGAGGGGGCAGCTAGGAGGCAGTATTTT
.,TRBJ2-7,TRBV7-9,TRBD2,CASSLRGGTYEQYF,TGTGCCAGCAGCTTACGGGGGGGGACCTACGAGCAGTACTTC
.,TRBJ1-5,TRBV30,TRBD1,CAWSVFGGQPNQHF,TGTGCCTGGAGTGTCTTCGGGGGACAGCCGAACCAGCATTTT
.,TRBJ2-7,TRBV24-1,TRBD1,CATGTGGTQKYF,TGTGCCACCGGGACAGGGGGCACCCAAAAGTACTTC
.,TRBJ1-5,TRBV30,.,CAWSVEEGVFGNQPQHF,TGTGCCTGGAGTGTAGAGGAGGGCGTTTTCGGGAATCAGCCCCAGCATTTT
once,TRBJ2-7,TRBV18,TRBD2,CASSRGPAGGPYEQYF,TGTGCCAGCTCACGTGGGCCTGCGGGGGGCCCCTACGAGCAGTACTTC
.,TRBJ1-3,TRBV11-2,TRBD1,CASSLRQGPNTIYF,TGTGCCAGCAGCCTAAGACAGGGACCAAACACCATATATTTT
.,TRBJ1-1,TRBV9,TRBD1,CASSMGQGANTEAFF,TGTGCCAGCAGCATGGGACAGGGGGCGAACACTGAAGCTTTCTTT
.,TRBJ2-3,TRBV6-1,TRBD2,CASSVLAGVSTDTQYF,TGTGCCAGCAGTGTACTAGCGGGGGTAAGCACAGATACGCAGTATTTT
.,TRBJ2-3,TRBV5-1,.,CASRTTDTQYF,TGCGCCAGCAGGACTACAGATACGCAGTATTTT
.,TRBJ1-6,TRBV7-9,.,CAGAESYNSPLHF,TGTGCAGGGGCAGAATCTTATAATTCACCCCTCCACTTT
.,TRBJ2-3,TRBV5-1,.,CASLQGGVTDTQYF,TGCGCCAGCCTCCAGGGTGGTGTTACAGATACGCAGTATTTT
.,TRBJ1-1,TRBV7-8,.,CASSFSGGSTEAFF,TGTGCCAGCAGTTTTAGTGGGGGCAGTACTGAAGCTTTCTTT
.,TRBJ1-5,TRBV28,.,CASSLVQGYNQPQHF,TGTGCCAGCAGTTTAGTACAGGGATACAATCAGCCCCAGCATTTT
.,TRBJ2-3,TRBV7-9,.,CASSHADFNTDTQYF,TGTGCCAGCAGCCACGCGGACTTTAACACAGATACGCAGTATTTT
.,TRBJ2-3,TRBV5-6,TRBD1,CASSFGTGKLDTQYF,TGTGCCAGCAGCTTCGGGACAGGGAAGCTAGATACGCAGTATTTT
.,TRBJ1-2,TRBV21-1,.,CASSPQGRNGYTF,TGTGCCAGCAGCCCACAGGGGAGGAATGGCTACACCTTC
.,TRBJ2-3,TRBV15,TRBD2,CATSKREVPTDTQYF,TGTGCCACCAGCAAGCGGGAGGTACCCACAGATACGCAGTATTTT
.,TRBJ1-2,TRBV6-1,.,CASSYSTGFYGYTF,TGTGCCAGCAGTTATTCGACAGGCTTCTATGGCTACACCTTC
.,TRBJ2-5,TRBV4-3,TRBD1,CASSHYRGIEPQYF,TGCGCCAGCAGCCATTACAGGGGGATAGAGCCCCAGTACTTC
.,TRBJ2-5,TRBV6-5,.,CASSSGLIQETQYF,TGTGCCAGCAGTTCGGGACTTATACAAGAGACCCAGTACTTC
.,TRBJ2-7,TRBV30,.,CAWSVPDKPYEQYF,TGTGCCTGGAGTGTTCCGGACAAACCCTACGAGCAGTACTTC
.,TRBJ2-1,TRBV5-8,.,CASSLGQGNNEQFF,TGTGCCAGCAGCTTGGGTCAGGGGAACAATGAGCAGTTCTTC
.,TRBJ2-5,TRBV9,TRBD1,CASSEGQYQETQYF,TGTGCCAGCAGCGAGGGACAGTACCAAGAGACCCAGTACTTC
.,TRBJ2-1,TRBV28,TRBD1,CASTQPGQKYNEQFF,TGTGCCAGCACCCAGCCGGGACAGAAATACAATGAGCAGTTCTTC